This passage covers 27 T cell receptor beta chains from one sample sequenced in a study of OX40 agonist ivuxolimab in advanced cancers. Some clones are missing from TCRdb's copy, which holds only in-frame ones; the method was immunoSEQ multiplex PCR. Counted here are 55,000 to 70,000 clones, just over 85% occurring once; the ten biggest clones make up about 0.88%. Sequences were derived from CD4+ or CD8+ T cells sorted from blood, sampled in a trial of the OX40 agonist ivuxolimab. The receptors come from an adult with an advanced solid tumor such as melanoma, head and neck, liver or kidney cancer.

As concerns this clone: Because the CDR3's place on the DNA is in doubt, the DNA is left out and the CDR3 is given as listed by TCRdb. The rearrangement uses TRBV6-4 and TRBJ2-3; the D call TRBD1 from the table was never checked on the DNA. The CDR3 spans 19 amino acids, including both terminal residues. CDR1 is MRHNA, CDR2 SNTAGT, per germline. The CDR3 reads CASNRKGGYAVFWLHTQYF.

The V and J genes are TRBV28 and TRBJ1-1, with a tentative D call TRBD1 (5 bases). V lost 7 bases and J lost 2, with 17 bases in between. Germline assignment: CDR1 MDHEN and CDR2 SYDVKM. The CDR3 is 15 amino acids. The CDR3 sequence is CASTLGYGQNTEAFF. Here the CDR3 DNA reads TGTGCCAGCACCTTGGGGTATGGACAAAACACTGAAGCTTTCTTT.

This clone showed up just a few times. The gene calls are TRBV11-1 and TRBJ2-7; TRBD1 matches 7 bases. The V gene end was trimmed by 4 bases and the J gene end by 0 bases; junction bases not matched to a gene: 3. Germline assignment: CDR1 SGHAT and CDR2 FQDESV (reference sequence). The CDR3 length is 14 residues. The CDR3 bases are TGTGCCAGCAGCTCCGGGACAGCCTCCTACGAGCAGTACTTC. This sequence encodes CASSSGTASYEQYF.

The V and J genes are TRBV7-2 and TRBJ2-1, with D unresolved. Germline V gene data show CDR1 as SGHTA and CDR2 as FQGNSA. The germline V and J ends were trimmed by 0 bases and 11 bases, with 11 bases remaining between them. The CDR3 runs to 13 residues. The CDR3 DNA is TGTGCCAGCAGCTTAGCGCTAGTCCCCCAGCAGTTCTTC. This codes for CASSLALVPQQFF.

This chain connects TRBV9 to TRBJ1-1, with no clear D. The CDR3 sequence is 14 residues long. V lost 0 bases and J lost 4, with 10 bases in between. Germline V lookup: CDR1 SGDLS, CDR2 YYNGEE. CDR3 in amino acids: CASSVGGWATEAFF. The CDR3 DNA is TGTGCCAGCAGCGTAGGGGGTTGGGCCACTGAAGCTTTCTTT.

As to this clone: One base away lies a much larger clone, so this may be a sequencing read error. The V and J genes are TRBV6-1 and TRBJ2-7; D call uncertain. Germline assignment: CDR1 MNHNS and CDR2 SASEGT. The CDR3 has 15 residues. V lost 4 bases to trimming and J lost 2 bases, with 15 bases between them. CDR3 bases: TGTGCCAGCAGTGCAAAACACCGGTTAGCCTACGAGCAGTACTTC. Encoded protein: CASSAKHRLAYEQYF.

In nucleotides, the CDR3 is TGTGCCAGCAGTTACTCCGGGGCCCATAATGAAAAACTGTTTTTT. Residues: CASSYSGAHNEKLFF. The chain carries TRBV6-5 and TRBJ1-4; the D gene is possibly TRBD1 (5 bases). Trimming removed 0 bases from V and 4 bases from J, with 9 bases in between. Germline V lookup: CDR1 MNHEY, CDR2 SVGAGI. There are 15 residues in the CDR3.

The rearrangement joins TRBV2 to TRBJ2-5, with 9 bases aligning to TRBD1. There are 15 residues in the CDR3. J gave up 2 bases and V 6 bases, and 7 bases lay outside the gene matches. Germline V gene sequence: CDR1 SNHLY, CDR2 FYNNEI. In DNA form, the CDR3 reads TGTGCCAGCAGAAAACAGGGGGCACCGCAAGAGACCCAGTACTTC. As protein: CASRKQGAPQETQYF.

The genes are TRBV19 and TRBJ1-1; 9 nucleotides match TRBD1. The V segment lost 7 bases and the J segment 11 bases; nucleotides outside the gene matches: 17. The CDR3 runs 15 residues. CDR1 is LNHDA and CDR2 is SQIVND in the germline V gene (reference sequence). CDR3 sequence: CASTTPGTGRGKAFF. In nucleotides, the CDR3 is TGTGCCAGTACCACCCCCGGGACAGGGAGGGGTAAGGCTTTCTTT.

This clone was seen once. The chain is built from TRBV4-1 and TRBJ2-1; 9 nucleotides line up with TRBD1. CDR1 and CDR2 from the germline V gene are MGHRA and YSYEKL. This CDR3 is 16 amino acids long. V lost 2 bases and J lost 3; bases outside the gene matches: 5. As DNA, the CDR3 is TGCGCCAGCAGCCAACCGGGACAGGGAGTCTACAATGAGCAGTTCTTC. It is translated as CASSQPGQGVYNEQFF.

CDR3 protein: CASGPGHSEQYF. The CDR3 DNA sequence: TGTGCTAGTGGTCCTGGGCACTCCGAGCAGTACTTC. The chain couples TRBV12-5 to TRBJ2-7; no definite D call. This CDR3 contains 12 residues. V lost 5 bases to trimming and J lost 6 bases, with 11 bases between them. Germline assignment: CDR1 LGHNT and CDR2 FRNRAP.

V and J are TRBV27 and TRBJ1-1, with 7 bases aligning to TRBD1. V dropped 8 bases and J dropped 5; count of bases not matched to a gene: 26. CDR3 length: 19 amino acids. The germline gives CDR1 MNHEY, CDR2 SMNVEV (reference sequence). For the CDR3, the DNA is TGTGCCAGCCCCAGTTATGTTTACAGGGGCCGAAAAAGAAAGACTGAAGCTTTCTTT. As protein: CASPSYVYRGRKRKTEAFF.

The chain uses TRBV6-5 and TRBJ1-4; 7 positions agree with TRBD1. Looked up from germline, CDR1 is MNHEY and CDR2 is SVGAGI. V lost 2 bases, J lost 14 bases, and 17 bases stayed unmatched. The CDR3 runs to 16 residues. The CDR3 region has the DNA TGTGCCAGCAGTTACCTCACGTTAGGGACAGCTAAAGAGCTGTTTTTT. Amino acids: CASSYLTLGTAKELFF.

This clone came up a few times. This chain links TRBV7-9 with TRBJ1-5; D not resolved. CDR3 length: 13 residues. The germline gives CDR1 SEHNR, CDR2 FQNEAQ (reference sequence). V lost 6 bases, J lost 3 bases, and 9 bases lay in between. The CDR3 nucleotides are TGTGCCAGCAGTCCCCGGGACAATCAGCCCCAGCATTTT. Protein product: CASSPRDNQPQHF.

This chain links TRBV7-9 with TRBJ2-1; possibly TRBD2 for D (6 bases). The CDR3 has 15 residues. Germline V gene data show CDR1 as SEHNR and CDR2 as FQNEAQ (reference sequence). Trimming pared 2 bases from V and 3 bases from J, leaving 11 bases between. The CDR3 DNA is TGTGCCAGCAGCTTAACGGGAGCCAACTACAATGAGCAGTTCTTC. The encoded protein is CASSLTGANYNEQFF.

In this sample, this clone turned up a few times. The rearrangement joins TRBV18 to TRBJ1-5; the D is unclear. This CDR3 has 13 amino acids. The germline CDR1 and CDR2 sequences are KGHSH and LQKENI. Trimming took 3 bases from V and 3 from J, leaving 6 bases between them. The CDR3 sequence is CASSPLDNQPQHF. CDR3 coding DNA: TGTGCCAGCTCACCTCTCGACAATCAGCCCCAGCATTTT.

The chain links TRBV11-3 to TRBJ2-5, with D tentatively TRBD1 (5 bases). This CDR3 region has 14 residues. Germline values: CDR1 SGHNT, CDR2 YENEEA. V lost 5 bases to trimming and J lost 4 bases, with 14 bases between them. Here the CDR3 reads CASSRSETVETQYF. CDR3 nucleotide sequence: TGTGCCAGCAGCCGTTCTGAGACAGTAGAGACCCAGTACTTC.

This chain connects TRBV6-1 to TRBJ2-3, with 7 bases identical to TRBD1. The ends lost 6 bases at V and 0 bases at J; junction bases unmatched: 3. Looked up from germline, CDR1 is MNHNS and CDR2 is SASEGT. The CDR3 runs to 14 residues. CDR3 region: CASRRQGSTDTQYF. The CDR3 nucleotides are TGTGCCAGCAGAAGACAGGGAAGCACAGATACGCAGTATTTT.

As concerns this clone: Other DNA sequences in this sample translate to the same CDR3. The chain couples TRBV7-3 to TRBJ2-1; 8 bases match TRBD2. Germline CDR1 and CDR2: SGHTA and FQGTGA. The ends lost 5 bases at V and 7 bases at J; junction bases unmatched: 10. This CDR3 spans 15 amino acids. The CDR3 loop reads CASSLPSGRVNEQFF. CDR3 nucleotide sequence: TGTGCCAGCAGCCTACCAAGCGGGAGAGTGAATGAGCAGTTCTTC. Together with reference TRBV7-3 and TRBJ2-1, the CDR3 gives the full variable domain: GAGVSQTPSNKVTEKGKYVELRCDPISGHTALYWYRQSLGQGPEFLIYFQGTGAADDSGLPNDRFFAVRPEGSVSTLKIQRTERGDSAVYLCASSLPSGRVNEQFFGPGTRLTVL.

V usage is TRBV19 and J usage is TRBJ1-4; D unresolved. In germline, CDR1 is LNHDA, CDR2 SQIVND (reference sequence). Trimming shortened V by 3 bases and J by 8 bases, and 10 bases separated the two germline ends. The CDR3 spans 13 residues. The CDR3 sequence is CASSIRAREKLFF. CDR3 bases: TGTGCCAGTAGTATTAGGGCTAGGGAAAAACTGTTTTTT.

The chain links TRBV10-2 to TRBJ2-7; 7 nucleotides agree with TRBD1. The germline V gene encodes CDR1 WSHSY and CDR2 SAAADI. This CDR3 has 15 amino acids. J was trimmed by 2 bases and V by 3 bases; bases with no gene match: 7. CDR3: CASSEEGGGPYEQYF. Here the CDR3 DNA reads TGCGCCAGCAGTGAAGAAGGGGGCGGCCCCTACGAGCAGTACTTC.

This chain links TRBV27 with TRBJ2-7; 7 positions match TRBD1. This CDR3 region has 15 residues. Germline V CDR1 and CDR2: MNHEY, SMNVEV (reference sequence). V lost 2 bases, J lost 3 bases, and 7 bases stayed unmatched. CDR3 DNA: TGTGCCAGCAGTTTACGAGGGGGCTTGGGCTACGAGCAGTACTTC. It codes for CASSLRGGLGYEQYF.

This chain joins TRBV6-4 and TRBJ2-1, with 10 bases that match TRBD1. The CDR3 is 16 residues long. V was clipped by 3 bases and J by 9 bases; unmatched bases: 11. Germline V gives CDR1 MRHNA, CDR2 SNTAGT. This CDR3 reads CASSEAGTGVSGEQFF. In nucleotides, the CDR3 is TGTGCCAGCAGTGAAGCCGGGACAGGGGTCTCCGGTGAGCAGTTCTTC.

The chain carries TRBV9 and TRBJ2-7, with D hard to call. Trimming removed 0 bases from V and 2 bases from J, with 6 bases in between. The CDR3 sequence is 13 residues long. The germline V gene encodes CDR1 SGDLS and CDR2 YYNGEE. CDR3 sequence reads: CASSVGPTYEQYF. In nucleotides, the CDR3 is TGTGCCAGCAGCGTAGGTCCAACCTACGAGCAGTACTTC.

This rearrangement joins TRBV5-4 to TRBJ1-6; 7 bases match TRBD1. Trimming cost V 2 bases and J 0 bases; bases outside gene matches: 8. Germline V gene lookup returns CDR1 SGHNT and CDR2 YYREEE (reference sequence). CDR3 length equals 18 residues. The CDR3 sequence is CASSFAGQVSSYNSPLHF. The CDR3 DNA reads TGTGCCAGCAGCTTTGCCGGACAGGTTAGCTCCTATAATTCACCCCTCCACTTT.

This clone was counted a single time. V gene TRBV6-1 combines with J gene TRBJ2-7; no clear D. The CDR3 length is 17 residues. Trimming left V 5 bases short and J 7 bases short, with 27 bases between. Per the germline V gene, CDR1 is MNHNS and CDR2 is SASEGT. The CDR3 loop is CASSQGRYRATLREQYF. CDR3 nucleotide sequence: TGTGCCAGCAGTCAAGGCCGATACCGGGCCACGCTAAGAGAGCAGTACTTC.

The chain recombines TRBV6-5 with TRBJ1-2; no firm D call. The germline gives CDR1 MNHEY, CDR2 SVGAGI. CDR3 length: 11 amino acids. Trimming removed 6 bases at V and 6 bases at J, with 8 bases between. CDR3: CASSLGNGYTF. CDR3 nucleotides: TGTGCCAGCAGCCTGGGGAATGGCTACACCTTC.